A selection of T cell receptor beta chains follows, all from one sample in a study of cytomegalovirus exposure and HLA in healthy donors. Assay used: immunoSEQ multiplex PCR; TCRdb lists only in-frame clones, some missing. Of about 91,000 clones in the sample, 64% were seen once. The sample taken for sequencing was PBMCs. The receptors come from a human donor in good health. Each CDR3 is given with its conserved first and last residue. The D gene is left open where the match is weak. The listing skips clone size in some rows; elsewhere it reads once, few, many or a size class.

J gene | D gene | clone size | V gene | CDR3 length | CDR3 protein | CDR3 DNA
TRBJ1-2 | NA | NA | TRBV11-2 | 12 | CASSPDSYGYTF | TGTGCCAGCAGCCCCGACAGCTATGGCTACACCTTC
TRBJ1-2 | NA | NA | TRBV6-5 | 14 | CASRFYRGAYGYTF | TGTGCCAGCAGGTTCTACCGGGGGGCCTATGGCTACACCTTC
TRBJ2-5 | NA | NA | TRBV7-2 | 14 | CASSRQVRLETQYF | TGTGCCAGCAGTCGCCAGGTCCGTCTAGAGACCCAGTACTTC
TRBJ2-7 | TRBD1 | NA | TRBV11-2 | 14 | CASSLGDRGLEQYF | TGTGCCAGCAGCTTAGGGGACAGGGGTCTCGAGCAGTACTTC
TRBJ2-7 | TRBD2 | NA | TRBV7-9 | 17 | CASSSSGGGANVHEQYF | TGTGCCAGCAGCTCGAGCGGCGGGGGGGCCAATGTCCACGAGCAGTACTTC
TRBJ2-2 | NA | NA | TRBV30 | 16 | CAWKPRATSGTGELFF | TGTGCCTGGAAACCCAGGGCCACCTCGGGCACCGGGGAGCTGTTTTTT
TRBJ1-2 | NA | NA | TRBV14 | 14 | CASSQDLGVDGYTF | TGTGCCAGCAGCCAAGATTTGGGAGTTGATGGCTACACCTTC
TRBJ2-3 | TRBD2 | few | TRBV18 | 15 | CASSPPGLGTDTQYF | TGTGCCAGCTCACCGCCGGGACTAGGCACAGATACGCAGTATTTT
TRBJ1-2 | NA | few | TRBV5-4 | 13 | CASSLVTEGGYTF | TGTGCCAGCAGCTTAGTCACCGAGGGTGGCTACACCTTC
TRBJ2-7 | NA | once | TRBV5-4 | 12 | CASSPDSYEQYF | TGTGCCAGCAGCCCCGACAGCTACGAGCAGTACTTC
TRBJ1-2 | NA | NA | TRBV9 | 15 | CASSVEGLLGYGYTF | TGTGCCAGCAGCGTAGAGGGCCTACTAGGCTATGGCTACACCTTC
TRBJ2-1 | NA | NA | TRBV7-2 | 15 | CASSLLGWPYNEQFF | TGTGCCAGCAGCTTACTTGGCTGGCCCTACAATGAGCAGTTCTTC
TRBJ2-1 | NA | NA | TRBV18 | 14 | CASSPTSRENEQFF | TGTGCCAGCTCACCTACTAGCAGGGAAAATGAGCAGTTCTTC
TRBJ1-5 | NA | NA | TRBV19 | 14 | CASSISGFNQPQHF | TGTGCCAGTAGTATATCGGGGTTCAATCAGCCCCAGCATTTT
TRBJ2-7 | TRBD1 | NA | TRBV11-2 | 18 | CASSPRVDRAYSSYEQYF | TGTGCCAGCAGCCCTCGAGTGGACAGGGCCTACAGCTCCTACGAGCAGTACTTC
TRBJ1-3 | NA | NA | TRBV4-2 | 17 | CASSQGAGGLGGNTIYF | TGTGCCAGCAGCCAGGGTGCGGGGGGGCTCGGTGGAAACACCATATATTTT
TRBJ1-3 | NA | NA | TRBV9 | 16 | CASSVDPGRSGNTIYF | TGTGCCAGCAGCGTAGATCCAGGTCGCTCTGGAAACACCATATATTTT
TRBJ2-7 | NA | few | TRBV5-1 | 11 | CASSPGDEQYF | TGCGCCAGCAGCCCGGGGGACGAGCAGTACTTC
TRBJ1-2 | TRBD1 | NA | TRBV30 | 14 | CAWRPQGADYGYTF | TGTGCCTGGAGGCCACAGGGGGCGGACTATGGCTACACCTTC
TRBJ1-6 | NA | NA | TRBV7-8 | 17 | CASSLTPQGPYNSPLHF | TGTGCCAGCAGCTTAACACCACAGGGACCCTATAATTCACCCCTCCACTTT
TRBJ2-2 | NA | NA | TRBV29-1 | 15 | CSVEIGGPYTGELFF | TGCAGCGTTGAAATCGGGGGGCCTTACACCGGGGAGCTGTTTTTT
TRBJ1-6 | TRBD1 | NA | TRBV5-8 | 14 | CASSQGQLNSPLHF | TGTGCCAGCAGCCAGGGACAGCTTAATTCACCCCTCCACTTT
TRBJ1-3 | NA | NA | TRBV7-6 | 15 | CASSAGQSSGNTIYF | TGTGCCAGCAGCGCAGGGCAGAGCTCTGGAAACACCATATATTTT
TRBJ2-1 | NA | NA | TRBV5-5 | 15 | CASSLGWTEGNEQFF | TGTGCCAGCAGCTTGGGGTGGACGGAGGGTAATGAGCAGTTCTTC
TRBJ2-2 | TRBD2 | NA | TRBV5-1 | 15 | CASSLVGGSAGELFF | TGCGCCAGCAGCTTGGTCGGGGGGTCGGCCGGGGAGCTGTTTTTT
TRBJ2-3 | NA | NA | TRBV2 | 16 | CASSGEDYLSTDTQYF | TGTGCCAGCAGTGGGGAGGACTACCTTAGCACAGATACGCAGTATTTT
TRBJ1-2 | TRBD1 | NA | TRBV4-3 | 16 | CASSQGDRGLNYGYTF | TGCGCCAGCAGCCAAGGGGACAGGGGTTTGAACTATGGCTACACCTTC
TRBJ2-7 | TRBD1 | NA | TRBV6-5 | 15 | CASIPRQGDTYEQYF | TGTGCCAGCATACCAAGACAGGGGGATACCTACGAGCAGTACTTC
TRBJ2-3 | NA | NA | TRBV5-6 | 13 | CASSLQVYTTQYF | TGTGCCAGCAGCTTGCAAGTTTACACCACGCAGTATTTT
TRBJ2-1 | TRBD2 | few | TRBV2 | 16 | CASSNPLAGDGDEQFF | TGTGCCAGCAGTAACCCTCTGGCGGGGGATGGGGATGAGCAGTTCTTC
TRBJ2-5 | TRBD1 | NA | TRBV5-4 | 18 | CASSPGPGTGGWQETQYF | TGTGCCAGCAGCCCGGGACCCGGCACAGGGGGCTGGCAAGAGACCCAGTACTTC
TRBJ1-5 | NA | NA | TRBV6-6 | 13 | CASSGRAGQPQHF | TGTGCCAGCAGTGGCAGGGCTGGTCAGCCCCAGCATTTT
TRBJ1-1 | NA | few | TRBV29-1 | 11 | CSVSRNTEAFF | TGCAGCGTTTCCAGGAACACTGAAGCTTTCTTT
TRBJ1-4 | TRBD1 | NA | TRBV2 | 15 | CASRGGQVGREKLFF | TGTGCCAGCAGGGGGGGACAGGTCGGGCGTGAAAAACTGTTTTTT
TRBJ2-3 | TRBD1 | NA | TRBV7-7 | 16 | CASSLGQGGLRDTQYF | TGTGCCAGCAGCCTGGGACAGGGAGGTTTGAGGGATACGCAGTATTTT
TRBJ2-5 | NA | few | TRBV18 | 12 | CASSPIQETQYF | TGTGCCAGCTCACCAATACAAGAGACCCAGTACTTC
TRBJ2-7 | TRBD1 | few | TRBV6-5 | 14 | CASRRDRGRYEQYF | TGTGCCAGCAGGAGGGACAGGGGTCGTTACGAGCAGTACTTC
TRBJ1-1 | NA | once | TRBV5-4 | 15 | CASRQNREPFTEAFF | TGTGCCAGCAGACAGAACAGGGAACCCTTCACTGAAGCTTTCTTT
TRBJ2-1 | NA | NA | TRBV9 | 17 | CASSADAGYGSYNEQFF | TGTGCCAGCAGCGCCGATGCGGGGTACGGCTCCTACAATGAGCAGTTCTTC
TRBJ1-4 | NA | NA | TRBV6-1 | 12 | CASSSTTEKLFF | TGTGCCAGCAGTTCTACTACCGAAAAACTGTTTTTT
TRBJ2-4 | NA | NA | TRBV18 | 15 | CASSPQGSAKNIQYF | TGTGCCAGCTCACCCCAGGGGAGTGCCAAAAACATTCAGTACTTC
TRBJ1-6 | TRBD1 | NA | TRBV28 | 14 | CASTGGSYNSPLHF | TGTGCCTCCACAGGGGGCTCCTATAATTCACCCCTCCACTTT
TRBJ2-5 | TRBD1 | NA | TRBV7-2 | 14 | CASSFQRGQETQYF | TGTGCCAGCAGCTTTCAAAGGGGGCAGGAGACCCAGTACTTC
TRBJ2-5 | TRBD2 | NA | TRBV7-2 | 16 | CASSSGTSGGRETQYF | TGTGCCAGCAGCTCCGGGACTAGCGGGGGGAGGGAGACCCAGTACTTC
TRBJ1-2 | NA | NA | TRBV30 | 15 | CAWSVLSGLSYGYTF | TGTGCCTGGAGTGTACTTTCAGGATTGTCCTATGGCTACACCTTC
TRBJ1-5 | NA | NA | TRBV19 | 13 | CASSIGPGQPQHF | TGTGCCAGTAGTATAGGCCCCGGTCAGCCCCAGCATTTT